The sequence of this TCR beta chain was determined in a study of shared clonotypes between healthy human individuals (dated by TCRdb to the early 2020s). About the study as a whole: The cohort comprised a couple of women and three men aged 18 to 49 years. To estimate repertoire size and how much clonotypes are shared between individuals, the study performed deep sequencing of blood TCR repertoires from 4 to 6 healthy adults. Leukapheresis yielded between about 0.94 and 9 billion PBMCs per donor. To increase sequencing depth and limit assay-specific biases, different laboratories used diverse techniques to prepare libraries and sequence TCR repertoires. For each donor, CD4 naive and CD4 memory were each given three plates, CD8 naive was given two plates, and CD8 memory was given one plate.

The V and J ends are trimmed by 5 bases and 2 bases, leaving 7 bases between them. From cysteine to phenylalanine, the CDR3 is 13 amino acids long. Only CDR3 DNA is held: 39 bases, read in frame from base 1. The germline V gene (reference sequence) sets CDR1 to SEHNR and CDR2 to FQNEAQ. Donors were healthy HIV-negative adults with no recently reported acute infections or vaccinations. Every donor was a Caucasian adult living in Nashville, Tennessee, USA. Magnetic negative selection was used to enrich CD4+ T cells, after which naive cells were positively selected on CD45RA and the negative fraction became the memory subset. Blood was obtained by leukapheresis, after which PBMCs were separated by Ficoll-Histopaque density gradient centrifugation and cryopreserved in liquid nitrogen vapor phase. Analytical flow cytometry was used to check the purity and quantity of every magnetically sorted T cell population. Genomic DNA was isolated from every sorted fraction and measured by UV absorbance on a Nanodrop 2000c.

Details on this clone: The target of this receptor is not known. No per-base quality is available; no much larger clone lies one base away. Other DNA sequences of this sample code for an identical CDR3.

TCR CDR3 regions were amplified from genomic DNA by multiplex PCR using the deep immunoSEQ assay. Extracted genomic DNA from each cell subset was distributed evenly across all wells of several immunoSEQ 96-well plates, and each plate was treated as a replicate. For sorted subsets, each replicate PCR was loaded with roughly 200 ng genomic DNA, equivalent to about 30,000 T cell genomes. Purified libraries were measured with a Qubit 3.0 fluorometer, size-checked on a Bioanalyzer 2100, and measured again with the KAPA Library Quantification kit. Every immunoSEQ 96-well plate was sequenced on a dedicated single-read 150-cycle Illumina NextSeq 550 flow cell. The original methods were these. Because only junctional sequences without quality scores were contained in the immunoSEQ output, filtering matching that applied to full-length reads could not be performed. Sequences were annotated with PyIR, a Python wrapper for IgBLAST v1.9, using IMGT germline references to assign V/J genes and CDR3. Any read was removed if the V/J assignment was weak (E-value above 1e-6), the CDR3 was missing, or the read contained stop codons, out-of-frame junctions, or ambiguous translated residues. A V3J clonotype was defined by an identical inferred V gene, J gene, and CDR3 amino acid sequence. Percentage overlap between repertoires was calculated by dividing the number of shared unique clonotypes by the size of the smaller repertoire. RTK rarefaction, the Chao1 estimator, and Recon v2.1 estimates of unobserved clonotypes were used to assess repertoire richness. OLGA was used to compute generation probabilities for all TCRbeta clonotypes that the gDNA method yielded from a few donors. The source is immuneACCESS, and TCRdb retained only in-frame sequences with V and J called. Part of the clones is not carried over; for the studies checked, unresolved V genes explain less than half of this, and the remainder is unexplained. V and J calls and clone size are given by that table; D and trimming were obtained from the DNA. This sample is represented by a few million clones; 85% to 95% of them were singletons. 0.35% to 0.5% of the sample lies in the top ten.

Paper-wide results and their limitations: Sharing across a few donors was observed for approximately 5% of naive CD4, less than 4% of naive CD8, 2% to 2.5% of memory CD4, and around 0.4% of memory CD8 clonotypes. Compared with non-shared clonotypes, clonotypes shared by all four sorted-subset donors had higher generation probabilities. Sampling was restricted to blood, and TCR repertoires in tissue are likely to differ from TCR repertoires in blood. Rarefaction of sorted-subset datasets indicated incomplete sequencing despite the large sequencing depth. Larger estimated clonotype richness was generally found for naive subsets than for memory subsets. Based on pairwise subsampling, the degree of clonotype sharing among donors was expected to be affected by sequencing depth. Because the study included a small number of donors, the genetic and exposure-history diversity represented was limited.

The chain was built from TRBV7-9 and TRBJ1-5; the best D guess is TRBD1, with 6 bases matching. This receptor was taken from a man aged 18-30 years in good health. Some clones in this sample may be carry-over from other donors' samples. The specimen sequenced was naive CD4+ T cells from PBMCs. The cell subset or site label corresponds to: CD45RA+ positively selected. The DNA sequence follows: TGTGCCAGCAGCCCAGGGGGCAATCAGCCCCAGCATTTT. Its protein reads: CASSPGGNQPQHF.